The 6 T cell receptor beta chains presented below share a single source sample, sequenced in a study of T-cell memory formation after mild COVID-19. From the 5' RACE reads, TCRdb called clonotypes with MiXCR, one entry per CDR3 protein. The sample shows about 320,000 distinct CDR3 sequences, more than 13% of them seen only once. What was sequenced was PBMCs or a T cell subset sorted from them (not recorded which). These receptors originate from a man younger than 35 who had mild COVID-19 (a few samples of this study predate the infection). Cell type and time point are not known.

This clonotype was counted ten times or more. The chain has TRBV7-2 and TRBJ2-3, with a tentative D call TRBD2 (6 bases). The CDR3 contains 16 residues. The V end was cut by 1 base, the J end by 0 bases, with 11 bases between. The germline gives CDR1 SGHTA, CDR2 FQGNSA. The chain's CDR3 is CASSLVAGLSTDTQYF. The CDR3 nucleotides read TGTGCCAGCAGCTTAGTGGCGGGGTTGAGCACAGATACGCAGTATTTT.

This chain links TRBV12-5 with TRBJ1-1, with D unclear. V was cut by 0 bases and J by 5 bases, with 7 bases left in between. The length of the CDR3 is 13 residues. Germline V gene lookup returns CDR1 LGHNT and CDR2 FRNRAP. The CDR3 protein is CASGLVLQTEAFF. The CDR3 nucleotides read TGTGCTAGTGGTTTGGTACTACAGACTGAAGCTTTCTTT.

The chain employs TRBV20-1 and TRBJ2-1; 11 bases match TRBD2. The ends lost 5 bases at V and 5 bases at J; junction bases unmatched: 8. Per the germline V gene, CDR1 is DFQATT and CDR2 is SNEGSKA (reference sequence). The CDR3 totals 15 residues. The CDR3 DNA follows: TGCAGTGCTCGCAAGCTAGCGGGGGGTCACAATGAGCAGTTCTTC. Its translation is CSARKLAGGHNEQFF.

This clonotype was counted a few times. The chain recombines TRBV28 with TRBJ2-7; D is uncertain. The CDR3 has 13 residues. Germline CDR1 reads MDHEN; CDR2 reads SYDVKM. V lost 5 bases and J 0 bases, leaving 8 bases between the germline ends. In nucleotides, the CDR3 is TGTGCCAGCAGTGAAAGAAACTCCTACGAGCAGTACGTC. This gives the protein CASSERNSYEQYV.

V and J are TRBV7-2 and TRBJ1-1, with D possibly TRBD1 on 5 matching bases. V was trimmed by 3 bases and J by 1 base, leaving 9 bases between them. This CDR3 has 14 amino acids. Germline-derived CDR1 and CDR2 are SGHTA and FQGNSA. CDR3 loop: CASSFRGPNTEAFF. The DNA for the CDR3 is TGTGCCAGCAGCTTCCGGGGCCCGAACACTGAAGCTTTCTTT.

CDR3 DNA sequence: TGTGCCAGCAGCTTAGCGCTCACTCAAGAGACCCAGTACTTC. Protein product: CASSLALTQETQYF. This sequence joins TRBV7-9 and TRBJ2-5; D unresolved. The V end lost 0 bases, the J end lost 2 bases, and 7 bases lay between the germline ends. The CDR3 spans 14 residues. Germline V gene sequence: CDR1 SEHNR, CDR2 FQNEAQ (reference sequence).